The entry below describes one TCR beta chain. The data belong to a study of OX40 agonist ivuxolimab in advanced cancers. Study information: People in dose escalation had one of these cancers: hepatocellular carcinoma, melanoma, renal cell or head and neck cancer.

Trimming cost V 2 bases and J 0 bases, with 9 bases left between them. The CDR3 runs 15 residues. Looked up from germline, CDR1 is SGHRS and CDR2 is YFSETQ. Libraries were prepared by immunoSEQ multiplex PCR; TCRdb keeps only in-frame clonotypes and omits some of them. This table holds approximately 63,000 clones, 86% found once. The V gene is TRBV5-1, the J gene TRBJ1-3; D is uncertain. This TCR was sampled from an adult with an advanced solid tumor such as melanoma, head and neck, liver or kidney cancer. Sequencing was performed on CD4+ or CD8+ T cells sorted from blood, taken in a trial of the OX40 agonist ivuxolimab. CDR3 loop: CASSLTVGSGNTIYF. The CDR3 DNA follows: TGCGCCAGCAGCTTAACGGTTGGCTCTGGAAACACCATATATTTT. The full variable domain, in which reference TRBV5-1 and TRBJ1-3 provide the parts outside the CDR3, is KAGVTQTPRYLIKTRGQQVTLSCSPISGHRSVSWYQQTPGQGLQFLFEYFSETQRNKGNFPGRFSGRQFSNSRSEMNVSTLELGDSALYLCASSLTVGSGNTIYFGEGSWLTVV.